These 32 T cell receptor beta chains share one sample of origin, sequenced in a study of cytomegalovirus exposure and HLA in healthy donors. Primers for the PCR totalled 60 Vbeta and 13 Jbeta. The data were produced by immunoSEQ multiplex PCR, yet TCRdb's version contains in-frame clones alone and is incomplete. This sample has about 150,000 clones, with around 79% found just once. The sample was PBMCs. The source of these receptors is a woman between 35 and 50 years old in good health and CMV-seronegative.

This chain uses TRBV5-1 with TRBJ2-7; D remains unclear. The CDR3 loop spans 14 amino acids. Trimming left V 0 bases short and J 1 base short, with 8 bases between. Germline CDR1 SGHRS, CDR2 YFSETQ. For the CDR3, the DNA is TGCGCCAGCAGCTTGGATGCGTCATCCTACGAGCAGTACTTC. Its protein is CASSLDASSYEQYF. Complete variable domain (other parts from reference TRBV5-1 and TRBJ2-7): KAGVTQTPRYLIKTRGQQVTLSCSPISGHRSVSWYQQTPGQGLQFLFEYFSETQRNKGNFPGRFSGRQFSNSRSEMNVSTLELGDSALYLCASSLDASSYEQYFGPGTRLTVT.

Worth noting for this clone: At the DNA level, this CDR3 is encoded by other sequences in the same sample as well. The chain couples TRBV5-1 to TRBJ2-1; 11 nucleotides align to TRBD1. The V gene end was trimmed by 0 bases and the J gene end by 7 bases; junction bases not matched to a gene: 0. The CDR3 length is 14 residues. Germline V lookup: CDR1 SGHRS, CDR2 YFSETQ. In DNA form, the CDR3 reads TGCGCCAGCAGCTTGGGGGACAGGGGGAATGAGCAGTTCTTC. Translation gives CASSLGDRGNEQFF.

This clone was seen more than once but under ten times. The chain carries TRBV7-6 and TRBJ2-7, with 8 bases that match TRBD2. Germline loops: CDR1 SGHVS, CDR2 FNYEAQ. The CDR3 is 19 residues long. The trim removed 2 bases at V and 3 bases at J, leaving 18 bases unmatched. CDR3 protein: CASSLSPSGGAISYYEQYF. The CDR3 DNA is TGTGCCAGCAGCTTAAGTCCTTCCGGGGGGGCGATCAGCTACTACGAGCAGTACTTC.

The chain uses TRBV7-6 and TRBJ1-1, with D perhaps TRBD1 (6 bases). The V gene's germline CDR1 is SGHVS and CDR2 FNYEAQ. V lost 2 bases, J lost 8 bases, and 12 bases lay in between. The CDR3 spans 13 residues. CDR3 sequence (DNA): TGTGCCAGCAGCTTAACCCAAACAGGGGAAGCTTTCTTT. This sequence encodes CASSLTQTGEAFF.

The rearrangement links TRBV5-1 to TRBJ2-5, with TRBD1 identical over 7 bases. The CDR3 runs 15 residues. Germline CDR1 reads SGHRS; CDR2 reads YFSETQ. Trimming removed 3 bases from V and 2 bases from J; junction bases left unmatched: 7. The chain's CDR3 is CASSSLTGSQETQYF. In nucleotides, the CDR3 is TGCGCCAGCAGCTCACTGACAGGGTCTCAAGAGACCCAGTACTTC.

This clone has only one observation. V and J are TRBV25-1 and TRBJ2-7, with 9 bases identical to TRBD1. The germline V gene has CDR1 MGHDK and CDR2 SYGVNS. V shed 2 bases and J 6 bases; nucleotides not matched to a gene: 8. This CDR3 comprises 15 residues. In DNA, the CDR3 is TGTGCCAGCAGTGAACCGGGACAGGGTTTGGGCGAGCAGTACTTC. Its protein product is CASSEPGQGLGEQYF.

V gene TRBV11-2 combines with J gene TRBJ2-1, with 7 bases identical to TRBD2. V lost 5 bases and J lost 10; bases outside the gene matches: 14. Per the germline V gene, CDR1 is SGHAT and CDR2 is FQNNGV. This CDR3 spans 15 amino acids. The CDR3 spells CASSLKALGGGEQFF. CDR3 in DNA: TGTGCCAGCAGCCTAAAAGCCCTTGGGGGAGGGGAGCAGTTCTTC.

The chain's CDR3 is CASSSGLVTYNEQFF. The CDR3 DNA reads TGTGCCAGCAGCTCGGGACTAGTTACCTACAATGAGCAGTTCTTC. This chain uses TRBV7-2 with TRBJ2-1, with TRBD2 matching over 8 bases. The CDR3 contains 15 residues. Germline CDR1 SGHTA, CDR2 FQGNSA. V was clipped by 4 bases and J by 2 bases; unmatched bases: 4.

Of note for this clone: Compared with germline, one end of the junction differs, possibly owing to a read error. Other DNA sequences in this sample translate to the same CDR3. This chain joins TRBV7-9 and TRBJ1-1; D unclear. Germline V gives CDR1 SEHNR, CDR2 FQNEAQ (reference sequence). CDR3 length: 14 residues. CDR3 region: CASSQQFGGTEAFF. The CDR3 DNA reads as TGCGCCAGCAGCCAACAATTTGGCGGCACTGAAGCTTTCTTT.

The V call is TRBV7-8, the J call TRBJ2-1, with 9 bases lining up with TRBD2. The germline gives CDR1 SGHVS, CDR2 FQNEAQ. CDR3 length equals 15 residues. V dropped 6 bases and J dropped 6; count of bases not matched to a gene: 9. In DNA, the CDR3 is TGTGCCAGCAGTCAGTCGGGACTAGCAGGCAATGAGCAGTTCTTC. Translated: CASSQSGLAGNEQFF.

The chain combines TRBV7-6 with TRBJ2-6; TRBD1 matches at 11 bases. J gave up 2 bases and V 4 bases, and 1 base lay outside the gene matches. Germline CDR1 SGHVS, CDR2 FNYEAQ. The CDR3 extends over 16 amino acids. The CDR3 here is CASSSGQGAGANVLTF. The CDR3 region has the DNA TGTGCCAGCAGCTCGGGACAGGGGGCTGGGGCCAACGTCCTGACTTTC.

This chain links TRBV28 with TRBJ2-5, with 7 bases aligning to TRBD2. The ends lost 5 bases at V and 1 base at J; junction bases unmatched: 10. Germline CDR1 is MDHEN and CDR2 is SYDVKM. The CDR3 loop spans 16 amino acids. CDR3 protein: CASSPSGAGTQETQYF. The CDR3 DNA is TGTGCCAGCAGTCCCAGTGGAGCGGGGACCCAAGAGACCCAGTACTTC.

V is TRBV7-8 and J is TRBJ1-2; 9 bases agree with TRBD1. Germline trimming cut 5 bases from V and 2 bases from J; bases unmatched to any gene: 6. The CDR3 spans 15 residues. Germline lookup yields CDR1 SGHVS and CDR2 FQNEAQ. For the CDR3, the DNA is TGTGCCAGCAGCCCTCTTGGACAGGGGAACTATGGCTACACCTTC. Translated, it gives CASSPLGQGNYGYTF.

V and J are TRBV5-4 and TRBJ1-2; 8 nucleotides match TRBD1. The germline V gene encodes CDR1 SGHNT and CDR2 YYREEE (reference sequence). There are 15 residues in the CDR3. V shed 2 bases and J 1 base; nucleotides not matched to a gene: 4. The CDR3 nucleotides read TGTGCCAGCAGCTTCGTGGACAGGGATAACTATGGCTACACCTTC. Translated, it gives CASSFVDRDNYGYTF.

The CDR3 coding sequence is TGCGCCAGCAACACGGTGGGGACAGGACGCCAAGAGACCCAGTACTTC. Translated: CASNTVGTGRQETQYF. J is TRBJ2-5 and V is TRBV5-1; 8 nucleotides line up with TRBD1. CDR3 size: 16 residues. CDR1 is SGHRS, CDR2 YFSETQ, per germline. Trimming at V came to 6 bases and at J to 1 base, leaving 11 bases not matched to a gene.

The chain couples TRBV7-9 to TRBJ2-2; the D is unclear. V gave up 1 base and J gave up 2 bases, with 5 bases separating them. The CDR3 has 14 residues. The germline V gene encodes CDR1 SEHNR and CDR2 FQNEAQ (reference sequence). The CDR3 DNA reads as TGTGCCAGCAGCTTAGGGGCCAACACCGGGGAGCTGTTTTTT. It specifies CASSLGANTGELFF.

The chain has TRBV18 and TRBJ1-3, with D possibly being TRBD1 (6 bases). This CDR3 has 16 amino acids. The ends were cut back, 5 bases at V and 4 bases at J, with 18 bases in the middle. CDR1 KGHSH and CDR2 LQKENI come from the germline V gene. This CDR3 reads CASSIQTGPEGNTIYF. DNA for the CDR3: TGTGCCAGCTCAATACAAACAGGGCCCGAGGGAAACACCATATATTTT.

This chain links TRBV5-1 with TRBJ2-2; 7 positions agree with TRBD2. This CDR3 contains 15 residues. The trim removed 2 bases at V and 3 bases at J, leaving 4 bases unmatched. Germline CDR1 SGHRS, CDR2 YFSETQ. The DNA of the CDR3 is TGCGCCAGCAGCTTCAGCGGGGCCGACACCGGGGAGCTGTTTTTT. Encoded protein: CASSFSGADTGELFF.

This clone came up a few times. The chain employs TRBV6-1 and TRBJ1-4, with TRBD1 matching 8 bases. Germline CDR1 reads MNHNS; CDR2 reads SASEGT. The V and J ends lost 4 bases and 4 bases, in that order; junction bases with no gene match: 11. This CDR3 has 17 residues. The CDR3 reads CASSAWTGHGVNEKLFF. The CDR3 region has the DNA TGTGCCAGCAGTGCGTGGACAGGGCATGGAGTTAATGAAAAACTGTTTTTT.

The chain combines TRBV11-1 with TRBJ1-6; the match to TRBD1 covers 12 bases. Looked up from germline, CDR1 is SGHAT and CDR2 is FQDESV (reference sequence). V shed 5 bases and J 9 bases; nucleotides not matched to a gene: 11. The CDR3 length is 17 residues. The CDR3 bases are TGTGCCAGCAGCCCAGGTTGGGACAGGGGGCATCGTTCACCCCTCCACTTT. It codes for CASSPGWDRGHRSPLHF.

The chain couples TRBV18 to TRBJ1-1; 8 nucleotides align to TRBD1. After removal of 5 bases from V and 5 bases from J, the junction contained 10 bases not matched to a gene. Germline loops: CDR1 KGHSH, CDR2 LQKENI. There are 15 residues in the CDR3. Here the CDR3 DNA reads TGTGCCAGCTCATCAGCCCAGGGGGCGCGGACTGAAGCTTTCTTT. Amino acid sequence: CASSSAQGARTEAFF. Combining the CDR3 with reference TRBV18 and TRBJ1-1 gives the whole variable domain NAGVMQNPRHLVRRRGQEARLRCSPMKGHSHVYWYRQLPEEGLKFMVYLQKENIIDESGMPKERFSAEFPKEGPSILRIQQVVRGDSAAYFCASSSAQGARTEAFFGQGTRLTVV.

The rearrangement links TRBV18 to TRBJ2-7; 7 bases are a match to TRBD1. This CDR3 is 16 amino acids long. The V segment lost 3 bases and the J segment 3 bases; nucleotides outside the gene matches: 11. CDR1 is KGHSH and CDR2 is LQKENI in the germline V gene. In DNA form, the CDR3 reads TGTGCCAGCTCACCGTTAGGGGGCGCGTTAGGCTACGAGCAGTACTTC. Protein product: CASSPLGGALGYEQYF.

The V and J genes are TRBV2 and TRBJ2-1; 12 nucleotides line up with TRBD2. V shed 8 bases, J shed 5 bases, and the junction held 4 bases outside the gene matches. Germline V gene data show CDR1 as SNHLY and CDR2 as FYNNEI. The CDR3 has 14 residues. Here the CDR3 reads CASQTSGGHNEQFF. In nucleotides, the CDR3 is TGTGCCAGCCAGACTAGCGGGGGCCACAATGAGCAGTTCTTC.

This chain joins TRBV5-1 and TRBJ1-4, with 9 bases lining up with TRBD1. Trimming cost V 4 bases and J 7 bases; bases outside gene matches: 20. Germline loops: CDR1 SGHRS, CDR2 YFSETQ. CDR3 size: 19 residues. The CDR3 region is CASSPRTAFGQGRGEKLFF. The CDR3 bases are TGCGCCAGCAGCCCTCGGACCGCCTTTGGACAGGGGAGGGGTGAAAAACTGTTTTTT.

V gene TRBV27 combines with J gene TRBJ1-4, with TRBD1 identical over 7 bases. CDR1 is MNHEY, CDR2 SMNVEV, per germline (reference sequence). CDR3 length equals 14 residues. V lost 8 bases, J lost 8 bases, and 11 bases stayed unmatched. The CDR3 sequence: CASSLKGAGEKLFF. In DNA, the CDR3 is TGTGCCAGCTCCTTGAAGGGGGCAGGAGAAAAACTGTTTTTT.

The V and J genes are TRBV23-1 and TRBJ2-3, with 8 positions matching TRBD1. TRBV23-1 has ORF status, its function being uncertain. This CDR3 has 15 amino acids. The V gene end was trimmed by 8 bases and the J gene end by 0 bases; junction bases not matched to a gene: 7. CDR3 region: CASYETGASTDTQYF. In DNA form, the CDR3 reads TGCGCCAGCTACGAGACAGGGGCCAGCACAGATACGCAGTATTTT.

The chain links TRBV2 to TRBJ1-6; a possible D gene is TRBD1 (6 bases). Germline V gene sequence: CDR1 SNHLY, CDR2 FYNNEI. Trimming cost V 8 bases and J 0 bases, with 11 bases left between them. The CDR3 runs 15 residues. CDR3 sequence (DNA): TGTGCCAGCCGACAGGCGAGCTCCTATAATTCACCCCTCCACTTT. Protein: CASRQASSYNSPLHF.

In DNA form, the CDR3 reads TGTGCCACTAACAGGGGGCGAGGCACTGAAGCTTTCTTT. It encodes CATNRGRGTEAFF. This chain joins TRBV6-5 and TRBJ1-1, with TRBD1 identical over 9 bases. V was clipped by 10 bases and J by 4 bases; unmatched bases: 7. The CDR3 runs to 13 residues. CDR1 and CDR2 from the germline V gene are MNHEY and SVGAGI.

This clone appeared a few times. V is TRBV5-1 and J is TRBJ1-3, with D possibly TRBD1 on 6 matching bases. This CDR3 region has 16 residues. The ends were cut back, 3 bases at V and 0 bases at J, with 13 bases in the middle. Germline V gene data show CDR1 as SGHRS and CDR2 as YFSETQ. The CDR3 protein is CASSYETGFSGNTIYF. DNA for the CDR3: TGCGCCAGCAGCTACGAGACAGGATTCTCTGGAAACACCATATATTTT.

The chain recombines TRBV9 with TRBJ2-5, with no clear D. Germline V gene data show CDR1 as SGDLS and CDR2 as YYNGEE. V dropped 0 bases and J dropped 4 bases, with 16 bases sitting between them. The CDR3 runs 16 residues. CDR3: CASSVATSRVVETQYF. In nucleotides, the CDR3 is TGTGCCAGCAGCGTAGCTACTTCCCGGGTGGTAGAGACCCAGTACTTC.

The chain recombines TRBV19 with TRBJ1-3, with no clear D. The V gene lost 6 bases and the J gene lost 0 bases, with 9 bases spanning the gap. Germline CDR1 and CDR2: LNHDA and SQIVND (reference sequence). CDR3 length: 14 residues. The CDR3 region is CASRPPGSGNTIYF. The CDR3 DNA reads as TGTGCCAGTAGACCCCCAGGCTCTGGAAACACCATATATTTT.

The chain recombines TRBV2 with TRBJ2-5; TRBD1 matches at 9 bases. The J call may be wrong; the DNA end is better matched by TRBJ2-7. The CDR3 has 12 residues. The germline V gene encodes CDR1 SNHLY and CDR2 FYNNEI. CDR3 in amino acids: CATTGGGYEQYF. The CDR3, as DNA: TGTGCCACCACAGGGGGCGGATACGAGCAGTACTTC.